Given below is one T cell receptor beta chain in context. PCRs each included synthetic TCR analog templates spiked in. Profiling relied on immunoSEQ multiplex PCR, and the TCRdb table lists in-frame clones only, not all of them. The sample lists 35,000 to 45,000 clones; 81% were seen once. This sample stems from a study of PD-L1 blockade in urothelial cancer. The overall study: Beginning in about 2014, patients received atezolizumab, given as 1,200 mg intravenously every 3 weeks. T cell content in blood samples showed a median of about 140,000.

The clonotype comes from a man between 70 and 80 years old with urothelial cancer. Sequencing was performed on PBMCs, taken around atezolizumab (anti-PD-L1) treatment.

This CDR3 is CASLPGGGQETQYF. The CDR3 DNA is TGTGCCAGTTTGCCAGGGGGTGGCCAAGAGACCCAGTACTTC. This chain links TRBV6-1 with TRBJ2-5, with TRBD1 identical over 7 bases. Unmatched junction bases numbered 8, after V lost 9 bases and J lost 1 base. Germline CDR1 is MNHNS and CDR2 is SASEGT. The CDR3 runs to 14 residues.